A selection of T cell receptor beta chains follows, all from one sample in a study of cytomegalovirus exposure and HLA in healthy donors. The table came from immunoSEQ multiplex PCR; TCRdb's copy has only in-frame clones and leaves some out. The data show 200,000 to 250,000 clones, over 60% seen once. Sequencing was carried out using PBMCs. These receptors originate from a man in his late teens or twenties in good health and CMV-seronegative. The CDR3 runs from the conserved cysteine through the conserved F or W. A D gene is named only where the DNA matches it firmly. Size tells how often a clone was seen (once, few, many) or the class of an expanded clone, and some rows leave it out.

TRBV28,-,TRBD1,TRBJ2-2,CASSFGTGDPGELFF,TGTGCCAGCAGTTTCGGGACAGGGGACCCCGGGGAGCTGTTTTTT
TRBV5-4,-,TRBD1,TRBJ2-3,CASSSDRGQADTQYF,TGTGCCAGCAGCTCAGACAGGGGGCAGGCAGATACGCAGTATTTT
TRBV7-7,once,-,TRBJ2-3,CASSNPGHSNTDTQYF,TGTGCTAGCAGCAACCCAGGACACTCAAACACAGATACGCAGTATTTT
TRBV9,-,TRBD1,TRBJ1-3,CASSEETGVVGNTIYF,TGTGCCAGCAGTGAGGAGACAGGGGTGGTTGGAAACACCATATATTTT
TRBV25-1,-,-,TRBJ2-1,CASSESRGHEQFF,TGTGCCAGCAGTGAAAGCAGGGGTCATGAGCAGTTCTTC
TRBV4-2,-,-,TRBJ2-2,CASSPFSTGTGELFF,TGTGCCAGCAGCCCCTTCTCCACAGGGACCGGGGAGCTGTTTTTT
TRBV7-8,-,TRBD2,TRBJ2-1,CASSRVAGGINEQFF,TGTGCCAGCAGCCGAGTAGCGGGAGGCATCAATGAGCAGTTCTTC
TRBV27,once,TRBD1,TRBJ2-1,CASSLPGQGANEQFF,TGTGCCAGCAGTTTGCCGGGACAGGGGGCAAACGAGCAGTTCTTC
TRBV9,few,-,TRBJ1-4,CASSLGPGPTNEKLFF,TGTGCCAGCAGCCTCGGTCCAGGGCCCACTAATGAAAAACTGTTTTTT
TRBV30,-,TRBD2,TRBJ2-7,CAWSPHGGLGYEQYF,TGTGCCTGGAGCCCGCACGGCGGACTAGGGTACGAGCAGTACTTC
TRBV19,-,TRBD1,TRBJ1-1,CASSRDRVNTEAFF,TGTGCCAGTAGCCGGGACAGGGTAAACACTGAAGCTTTCTTT
TRBV5-1,-,TRBD1,TRBJ1-3,CASSPPTGVENTIYF,TGCGCCAGCAGCCCACCGACAGGGGTGGAAAACACCATATATTTT
TRBV10-3,-,-,TRBJ1-4,CAISEEAAFTFNEKLFF,TGTGCCATCAGTGAGGAGGCAGCCTTTACCTTCAATGAAAAACTGTTTTTT
TRBV5-6,-,-,TRBJ1-6,CASSLGGLWYSPLHF,TGTGCCAGCAGCTTGGGTGGACTATGGTATTCACCCCTCCACTTT
TRBV20-1,-,-,TRBJ2-1,CSATPYNEQFF,TGCAGTGCTACTCCTTACAATGAGCAGTTCTTC
TRBV18,-,TRBD2,TRBJ2-7,CASSPGLAGGPKCEQYF,TGTGCCAGCTCACCGGGACTAGCGGGAGGGCCAAAGTGCGAGCAGTACTTC
TRBV30,-,TRBD1,TRBJ1-1,CAWSARDRDGTEAFF,TGTGCCTGGAGTGCAAGGGACAGGGATGGCACTGAAGCTTTCTTT
TRBV30,-,TRBD1,TRBJ1-2,CAWRLQGAYGYTF,TGTGCCTGGAGGCTACAGGGGGCATATGGCTACACCTTC
TRBV7-3,-,TRBD2,TRBJ2-1,CASSLSPSGVYNEQFF,TGTGCCAGCAGCTTAAGCCCTAGCGGAGTTTACAATGAGCAGTTCTTC
TRBV4-2,-,TRBD2,TRBJ2-7,CASSQGTSGLSYEQYF,TGTGCCAGCAGCCAGGGGACTAGCGGGCTTTCCTACGAGCAGTACTTC
TRBV4-1,-,TRBD1,TRBJ2-1,CASSPRMTGVGDEQFF,TGCGCCAGCAGCCCCAGAATGACAGGGGTTGGGGATGAGCAGTTCTTC
TRBV7-9,few,-,TRBJ2-1,CASSLGEENEQFF,TGTGCCAGCAGCTTAGGGGAGGAGAATGAGCAGTTCTTC
TRBV6-1,-,-,TRBJ2-5,CASSFTRSQETQYF,TGTGCCAGCAGTTTTACTAGATCTCAAGAGACCCAGTACTTC
TRBV18,-,-,TRBJ2-5,CASSPRQGSQETQYF,TGTGCCAGCTCACCACGGCAGGGTTCACAAGAGACCCAGTACTTC
TRBV7-9,-,TRBD1,TRBJ1-1,CASSRVPGRQGAHTEAFF,TGTGCCAGCAGCCGGGTGCCCGGAAGACAGGGGGCCCACACTGAAGCTTTCTTT
TRBV2,-,TRBD1,TRBJ1-2,CASRTGQGAGYTF,TGTGCCAGCAGGACAGGACAGGGGGCAGGCTACACCTTC
TRBV29-1,-,-,TRBJ2-3,CSVTLPGTQYF,TGCAGCGTTACACTCCCGGGTACGCAGTATTTT
TRBV6-6,-,TRBD1,TRBJ2-7,CASSSSGTGFYEQYF,TGTGCCAGCAGTTCATCCGGGACAGGGTTCTACGAGCAGTACTTC
TRBV7-8,-,-,TRBJ2-4,CASSLSGWGKNIQYF,TGTGCCAGCAGCTTAAGCGGGTGGGGCAAAAACATTCAGTACTTC
TRBV5-1,-,TRBD2,TRBJ2-7,CASSLAELADSYEQYF,TGCGCCAGCAGCTTGGCTGAACTAGCGGACTCCTACGAGCAGTACTTC
TRBV10-2,few,-,TRBJ2-3,CASSEVGGGPTSF,TGCGCCAGCAGTGAGGTAGGAGGGGGCCCCACCAGTTTT
TRBV28,-,-,TRBJ2-5,CASSQLVAEGTQYF,TGTGCCAGCAGTCAGCTGGTAGCGGAAGGGACCCAGTACTTC
TRBV6-5,-,-,TRBJ1-2,CASSYRRTGGGYGYTF,TGTGCCAGCAGTTACCGACGCACGGGGGGAGGATATGGCTACACCTTC
TRBV30,-,-,TRBJ1-3,CAWSDPGGQSSGNTIYF,TGTGCCTGGAGCGATCCGGGGGGTCAGAGCTCTGGAAACACCATATATTTT